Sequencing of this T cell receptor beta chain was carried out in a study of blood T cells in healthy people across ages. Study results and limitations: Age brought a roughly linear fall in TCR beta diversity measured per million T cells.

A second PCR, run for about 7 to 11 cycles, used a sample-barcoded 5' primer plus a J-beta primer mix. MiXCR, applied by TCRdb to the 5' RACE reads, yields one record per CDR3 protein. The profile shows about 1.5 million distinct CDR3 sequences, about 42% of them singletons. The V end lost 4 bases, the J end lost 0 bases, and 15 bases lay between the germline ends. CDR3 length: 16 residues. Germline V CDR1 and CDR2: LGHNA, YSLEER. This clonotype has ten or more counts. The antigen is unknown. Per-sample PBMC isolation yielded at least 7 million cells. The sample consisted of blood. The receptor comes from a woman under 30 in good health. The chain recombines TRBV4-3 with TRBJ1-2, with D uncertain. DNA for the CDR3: TGCGCCAGCAGCCGAAGTTCGGGCCCAACTAACTATGGCTACACCTTC. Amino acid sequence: CASSRSSGPTNYGYTF.